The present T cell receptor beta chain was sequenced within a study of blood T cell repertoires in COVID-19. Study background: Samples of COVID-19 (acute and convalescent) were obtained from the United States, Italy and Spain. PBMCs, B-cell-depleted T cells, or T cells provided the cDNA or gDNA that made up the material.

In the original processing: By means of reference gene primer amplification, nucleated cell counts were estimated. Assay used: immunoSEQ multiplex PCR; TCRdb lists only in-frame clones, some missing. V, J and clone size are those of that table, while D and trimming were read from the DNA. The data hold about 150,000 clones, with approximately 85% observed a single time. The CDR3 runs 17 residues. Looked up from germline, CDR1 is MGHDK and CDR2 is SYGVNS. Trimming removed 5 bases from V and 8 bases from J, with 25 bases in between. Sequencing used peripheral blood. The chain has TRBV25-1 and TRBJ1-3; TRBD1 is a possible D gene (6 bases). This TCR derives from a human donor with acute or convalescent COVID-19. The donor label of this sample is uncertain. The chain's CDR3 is CASSKNALPYREDTIYF. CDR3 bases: TGTGCCAGCAGTAAAAATGCCCTCCCCTACAGGGAAGACACCATATATTTT.